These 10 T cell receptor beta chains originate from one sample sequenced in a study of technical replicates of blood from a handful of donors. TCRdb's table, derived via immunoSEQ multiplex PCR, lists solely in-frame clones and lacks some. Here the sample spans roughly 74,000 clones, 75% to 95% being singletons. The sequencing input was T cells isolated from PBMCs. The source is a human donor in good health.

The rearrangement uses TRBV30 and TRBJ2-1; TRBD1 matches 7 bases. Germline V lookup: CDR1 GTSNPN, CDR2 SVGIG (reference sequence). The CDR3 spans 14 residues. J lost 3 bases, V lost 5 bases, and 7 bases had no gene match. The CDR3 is CAWHSRGIYNEQFF. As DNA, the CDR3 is TGTGCCTGGCATAGCAGGGGGATCTACAATGAGCAGTTCTTC.

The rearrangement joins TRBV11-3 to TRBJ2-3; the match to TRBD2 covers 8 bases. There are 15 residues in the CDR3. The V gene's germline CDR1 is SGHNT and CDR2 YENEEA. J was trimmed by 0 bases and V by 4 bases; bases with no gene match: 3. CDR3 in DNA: TGTGCCAGCAGCTATGGCGGGAGGAGCACAGATACGCAGTATTTT. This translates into CASSYGGRSTDTQYF.

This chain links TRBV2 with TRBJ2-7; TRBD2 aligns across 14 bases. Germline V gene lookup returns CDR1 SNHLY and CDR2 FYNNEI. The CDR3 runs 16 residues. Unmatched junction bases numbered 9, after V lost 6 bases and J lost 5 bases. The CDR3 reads CASRKTSGRVSDEQYF. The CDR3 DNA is TGTGCCAGCAGGAAGACTAGCGGGAGGGTATCGGACGAGCAGTACTTC.

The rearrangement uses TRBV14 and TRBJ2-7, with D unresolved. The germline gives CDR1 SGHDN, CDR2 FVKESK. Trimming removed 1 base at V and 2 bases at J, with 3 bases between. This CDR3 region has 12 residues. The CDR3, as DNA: TGTGCCAGCAGCCAAGCAGCCTACGAGCAGTACTTC. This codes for CASSQAAYEQYF.

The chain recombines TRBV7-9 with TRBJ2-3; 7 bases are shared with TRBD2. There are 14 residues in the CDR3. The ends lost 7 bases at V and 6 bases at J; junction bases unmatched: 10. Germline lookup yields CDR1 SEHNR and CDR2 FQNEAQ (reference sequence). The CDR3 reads CASTTRGREDTQYF. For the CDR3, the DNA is TGTGCCAGCACCACACGGGGGAGGGAGGATACGCAGTATTTT.

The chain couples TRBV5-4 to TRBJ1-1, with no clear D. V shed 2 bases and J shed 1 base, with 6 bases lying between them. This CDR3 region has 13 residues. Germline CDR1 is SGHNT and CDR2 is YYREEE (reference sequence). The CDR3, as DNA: TGTGCCAGCAGCTTAGCTGAGAACACTGAAGCTTTCTTT. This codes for CASSLAENTEAFF.

CDR3 protein: CASSEDLAGGYNEQFF. CDR3 DNA: TGTGCCAGCAGTGAAGATCTAGCGGGAGGGTACAATGAGCAGTTCTTC. The rearrangement links TRBV6-1 to TRBJ2-1; TRBD2 matches 12 bases. This CDR3 is built from 16 residues. J lost 4 bases, V lost 1 base, and 2 bases had no gene match. CDR1 is MNHNS and CDR2 is SASEGT in the germline V gene.

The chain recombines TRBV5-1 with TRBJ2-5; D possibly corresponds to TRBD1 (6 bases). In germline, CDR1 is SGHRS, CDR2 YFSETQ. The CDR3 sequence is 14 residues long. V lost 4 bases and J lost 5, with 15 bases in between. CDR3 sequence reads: CASSLGQIAETQYF. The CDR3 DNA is TGCGCCAGCAGCCTCGGACAGATTGCGGAGACCCAGTACTTC. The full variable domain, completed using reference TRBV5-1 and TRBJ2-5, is KAGVTQTPRYLIKTRGQQVTLSCSPISGHRSVSWYQQTPGQGLQFLFEYFSETQRNKGNFPGRFSGRQFSNSRSEMNVSTLELGDSALYLCASSLGQIAETQYFGPGTRLLVL.

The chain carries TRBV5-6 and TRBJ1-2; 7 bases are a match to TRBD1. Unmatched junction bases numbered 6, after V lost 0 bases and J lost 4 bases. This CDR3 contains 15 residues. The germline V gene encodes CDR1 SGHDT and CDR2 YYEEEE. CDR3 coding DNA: TGTGCCAGCAGCTTGGCTTCTGGGACAGTCTATGGCTACACCTTC. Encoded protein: CASSLASGTVYGYTF.

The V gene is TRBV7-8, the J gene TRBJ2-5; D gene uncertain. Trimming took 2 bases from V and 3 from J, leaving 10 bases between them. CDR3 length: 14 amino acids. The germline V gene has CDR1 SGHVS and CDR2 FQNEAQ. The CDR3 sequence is CASSLNYQEETQYF. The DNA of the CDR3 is TGTGCCAGCAGCTTAAACTACCAAGAAGAGACCCAGTACTTC.